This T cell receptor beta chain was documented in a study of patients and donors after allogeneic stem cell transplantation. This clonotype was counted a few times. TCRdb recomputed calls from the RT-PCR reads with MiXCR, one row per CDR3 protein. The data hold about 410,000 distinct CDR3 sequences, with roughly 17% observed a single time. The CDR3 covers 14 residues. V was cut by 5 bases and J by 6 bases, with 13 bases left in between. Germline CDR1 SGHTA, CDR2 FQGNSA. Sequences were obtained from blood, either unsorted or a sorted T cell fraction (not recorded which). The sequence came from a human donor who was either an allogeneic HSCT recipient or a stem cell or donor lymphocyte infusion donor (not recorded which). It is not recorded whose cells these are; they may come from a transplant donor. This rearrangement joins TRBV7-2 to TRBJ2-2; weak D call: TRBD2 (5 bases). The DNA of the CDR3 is TGTGCCAGCAGCGTAAAGGCGGGCCCCGGGGAGCTGTTTTTT. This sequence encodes CASSVKAGPGELFF.